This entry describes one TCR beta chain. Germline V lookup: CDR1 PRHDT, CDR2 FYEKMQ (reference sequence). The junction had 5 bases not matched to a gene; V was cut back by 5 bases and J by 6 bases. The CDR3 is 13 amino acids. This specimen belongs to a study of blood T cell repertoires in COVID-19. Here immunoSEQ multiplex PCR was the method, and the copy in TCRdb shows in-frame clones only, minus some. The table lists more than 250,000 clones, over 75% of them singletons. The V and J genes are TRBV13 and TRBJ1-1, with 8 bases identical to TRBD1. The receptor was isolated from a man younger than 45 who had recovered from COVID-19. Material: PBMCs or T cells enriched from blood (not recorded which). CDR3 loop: CASSRLQGAEAFF. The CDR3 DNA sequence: TGTGCCAGCAGCCGCTTACAGGGGGCTGAAGCTTTCTTT.